This T cell receptor (beta chain) was obtained from a study of cytomegalovirus exposure and HLA in healthy donors. The CDR3 length is 11 residues. With 11 bases clipped from V and 7 bases from J, the junction kept 7 bases outside the gene matches. Per germline, CDR1 SNHLY and CDR2 FYNNEI. This clone was recorded a few times. This PCR relied on a set of 60 Vbeta primers and 13 Jbeta primers. Only in-frame clones appear in the TCRdb table, and some are missing; sequencing was by immunoSEQ multiplex PCR. The sample has about 150,000 clones, around 82% seen once. The origin of this receptor is a woman between 45 and 60 years old in good health and CMV-seropositive. What was sequenced was PBMCs. The chain recombines TRBV2 with TRBJ2-7; 8 nucleotides agree with TRBD1. The CDR3 protein is CAGRTGSEQYF. CDR3 DNA: TGTGCCGGCCGGACAGGGTCGGAGCAGTACTTC.